The 31 T cell receptor beta chains presented below share a single source sample, sequenced in a study of graft-versus-host responses after intestinal transplantation. The antigens these receptors bind are not known. Profiling relied on immunoSEQ multiplex PCR, and the TCRdb table lists in-frame clones only, not all of them. The table includes 65,000 to 85,000 clones, roughly 91% detected once. Here the sequenced sample was unstimulated CD8+ T cells sorted from spleen or lymph node cells, taken before transplant. The receptors stem from a human donor who was the organ donor for an intestinal transplant.

The chain employs TRBV5-1 and TRBJ2-1; maybe TRBD1 (5 bases). The germline CDR1 and CDR2 sequences are SGHRS and YFSETQ. V was cut by 2 bases and J by 1 base, with 10 bases left in between. CDR3 length equals 15 residues. The CDR3 spells CASSFFSGSYNEQFF. As DNA, the CDR3 is TGCGCCAGCAGCTTCTTCTCAGGGTCCTACAATGAGCAGTTCTTC.

V gene TRBV6-1 combines with J gene TRBJ1-5; no definite D call. CDR1 and CDR2 (germline): MNHNS, SASEGT. The V end was cut by 1 base, the J end by 10 bases, with 17 bases between. The CDR3 covers 15 residues. The chain's CDR3 is CASSEEDFSGSPQHF. The CDR3 DNA is TGTGCCAGCAGTGAAGAGGATTTTTCGGGGTCTCCCCAGCATTTT.

The V call is TRBV6-1, the J call TRBJ2-7; 10 bases line up with TRBD2. The germline CDR1 and CDR2 sequences are MNHNS and SASEGT. V shed 1 base, J shed 2 bases, and the junction held 2 bases outside the gene matches. The CDR3 consists of 15 residues. DNA for the CDR3: TGTGCCAGCAGTGAAGAAGCGGGGGGGCCCTACGAGCAGTACTTC. This encodes CASSEEAGGPYEQYF.

The chain couples TRBV5-1 to TRBJ2-7; a weak D match, TRBD2 (5 bases). Trimming shortened V by 0 bases and J by 4 bases, and 11 bases separated the two germline ends. The germline gives CDR1 SGHRS, CDR2 YFSETQ. The length of the CDR3 is 14 residues. CDR3 in amino acids: CASSLGEIQYEQYF. DNA of the CDR3: TGCGCCAGCAGCTTGGGGGAGATACAATACGAGCAGTACTTC.

The CDR3, as DNA: TGTGCCAGCAGCTTATTAACGAACAGGAACTCCTACGAGCAGTACTTC. Amino acids: CASSLLTNRNSYEQYF. This chain links TRBV11-2 with TRBJ2-7; possibly TRBD1 for D (5 bases). This CDR3 spans 16 amino acids. V lost 2 bases and J 0 bases, leaving 14 bases between the germline ends. Germline V gives CDR1 SGHAT, CDR2 FQNNGV.

CDR3 DNA: TGTGCCATCAGTCTTCGTGAGGTCGGCGCTGAAGCTTTCTTT. Its translation: CAISLREVGAEAFF. The genes are TRBV10-3 and TRBJ1-1; D ambiguous. Germline CDR1 and CDR2: ENHRY and SYGVKD. CDR3 size: 14 residues. V dropped 5 bases and J dropped 6 bases, with 16 bases sitting between them.

The J gene is TRBJ1-3, the V gene TRBV30, with D possibly TRBD1 on 5 matching bases. Deletions cut 0 bases from V and 8 bases from J, with 14 bases between. The CDR3 totals 14 residues. From germline, CDR1 is GTSNPN and CDR2 SVGIG (reference sequence). The CDR3 DNA sequence: TGTGCCTGGAGTGTACTGAAGGGGCTGGACACCATATATTTT. Protein product: CAWSVLKGLDTIYF.

Only one count was recorded for this clone. V is TRBV7-9 and J is TRBJ2-2; D is ambiguous. The CDR3 loop spans 13 amino acids. V lost 3 bases and J 7 bases, leaving 9 bases between the germline ends. Germline CDR1 SEHNR, CDR2 FQNEAQ (reference sequence). The CDR3 bases are TGTGCCAGCAGCTTTCTACGGATCGGGGAGCTGTTTTTT. Protein product: CASSFLRIGELFF. Full variable domain (remainder filled in from reference TRBV7-9 and TRBJ2-2): DTGVSQNPRHKITKRGQNVTFRCDPISEHNRLYWYRQTLGQGPEFLTYFQNEAQLEKSRLLSDRFSAERPKGSFSTLEIQRTEQGDSAMYLCASSFLRIGELFFGEGSRLTVL.

The V gene is TRBV10-1, the J gene TRBJ2-3, with D perhaps matching TRBD2 (5 bases). Germline V gene sequence: CDR1 WNHNN, CDR2 SYGVQD (reference sequence). This CDR3 region has 12 residues. V lost 0 bases and J lost 14, with 12 bases in between. The CDR3 bases are TGCGCCAGCAGTGAGTCGAGAGGGAACAGGTATTTT. Translation gives CASSESRGNRYF.

In this sample, this clone turned up once. This sequence joins TRBV6-1 and TRBJ2-7; D unresolved. The CDR3 covers 16 residues. Trimming cost V 2 bases and J 0 bases, with 14 bases left between them. The germline gives CDR1 MNHNS, CDR2 SASEGT. The CDR3, as DNA: TGTGCCAGCAGTGAATTGGCGTTAACCATCTCCTACGAGCAGTACTTC. It yields the protein CASSELALTISYEQYF.

The rearrangement links TRBV6-1 to TRBJ2-2; the D is unclear. Between the trimmed V and J ends, which lost 0 bases and 7 bases, there was a span of 9 bases. Germline V lookup: CDR1 MNHNS, CDR2 SASEGT. CDR3 size: 14 residues. The DNA of the CDR3 is TGTGCCAGCAGTGAAGCGAACCCATACGGGGAGCTGTTTTTT. This sequence encodes CASSEANPYGELFF.

V usage is TRBV27 and J usage is TRBJ1-1, with a possible D match to TRBD1 (6 bases). Trimming took 8 bases from V and 11 from J, leaving 15 bases between them. The CDR3 extends over 11 amino acids. The germline V gene has CDR1 MNHEY and CDR2 SMNVEV (reference sequence). The CDR3 loop reads CASGTFGVAFF. CDR3 nucleotide sequence: TGTGCCAGCGGGACATTTGGGGTGGCTTTCTTT.

The chain has TRBV4-2 and TRBJ2-7, with 9 bases matching TRBD2. The CDR3 spans 14 residues. V lost 3 bases and J lost 4; bases outside the gene matches: 4. Germline lookup yields CDR1 LGHNA and CDR2 YNFKEQ. CDR3 sequence (DNA): TGTGCCAGCAGCCAGGATACTAGCGGGTACGAGCAGTACTTC. Its translation: CASSQDTSGYEQYF.

The chain links TRBV4-1 to TRBJ2-1; D tentatively fits TRBD1 or TRBD2 (5 bases each). The CDR3 is 16 amino acids. The V and J ends lost 2 bases and 3 bases respectively, with 14 bases between them. CDR1 and CDR2 from the germline V gene are MGHRA and YSYEKL. The CDR3 nucleotides are TGCGCCAGCAGCCAAACCCCGGGGCTAATCTACAATGAGCAGTTCTTC. Residues: CASSQTPGLIYNEQFF.

The chain has TRBV6-1 and TRBJ1-5; TRBD1 is a possible D gene (5 bases). Trimming shortened V by 6 bases and J by 6 bases, and 18 bases separated the two germline ends. This CDR3 comprises 15 residues. Germline V gene lookup returns CDR1 MNHNS and CDR2 SASEGT. DNA of the CDR3: TGTGCCAGCAGCGCCGGGAATCCCGGGGGTCAGCCCCAGCATTTT. Its protein is CASSAGNPGGQPQHF.

This clone was found a few times. V is TRBV27 and J is TRBJ2-7; maybe TRBD1 (7 bases). CDR3 length: 14 amino acids. The germline gives CDR1 MNHEY, CDR2 SMNVEV (reference sequence). V was cut by 2 bases and J by 2 bases, with 10 bases left in between. CDR3 loop: CASSLAGTAYEQYF. For the CDR3, the DNA is TGTGCCAGCAGTTTAGCGGGGACAGCCTACGAGCAGTACTTC.

V gene TRBV5-1 combines with J gene TRBJ1-4; D uncertain. Trimming pared 2 bases from V and 4 bases from J, leaving 9 bases between. Germline V gene data show CDR1 as SGHRS and CDR2 as YFSETQ. The length of the CDR3 is 14 residues. The DNA for the CDR3 is TGCGCCAGCAGCTTCGTTTCTCTTAATGAAAAACTGTTTTTT. It encodes CASSFVSLNEKLFF.

This chain's CDR3 is CASSRRQGYNEQFF. The CDR3 bases are TGTGCCAGCAGCCGAAGACAGGGCTACAATGAGCAGTTCTTC. The rearrangement joins TRBV7-2 to TRBJ2-1, with 7 positions matching TRBD1. Germline V CDR1 and CDR2: SGHTA, FQGNSA. Trimming took 5 bases from V and 3 from J; bases not matched to a gene: 4. The CDR3 is made up of 14 amino acids.

This clone was detected only once. The J gene is TRBJ2-7, the V gene TRBV5-5, with D possibly TRBD1 on 6 matching bases. This CDR3 is built from 14 residues. The germline CDR1 and CDR2 sequences are SGHKS and YYEKEE (reference sequence). V was trimmed by 0 bases and J by 5 bases, leaving 12 bases between them. CDR3 residues: CASSLEWGQNEQYF. The CDR3 DNA reads TGTGCCAGCAGCTTGGAGTGGGGGCAGAACGAGCAGTACTTC.

The chain links TRBV30 to TRBJ2-5; no clear D. The CDR3 spans 15 residues. Germline CDR1 reads GTSNPN; CDR2 reads SVGIG (reference sequence). V lost 1 base and J lost 5, with 17 bases in between. CDR3 sequence: CAWSAELHLLETQYF. CDR3 nucleotides: TGTGCCTGGAGTGCCGAACTTCATCTTTTGGAGACCCAGTACTTC.

This chain joins TRBV11-2 and TRBJ1-6; D remains ambiguous. The CDR3 is 13 residues long. Germline assignment: CDR1 SGHAT and CDR2 FQNNGV. V gave up 3 bases and J gave up 10 bases, with 10 bases separating them. The CDR3 DNA is TGTGCCAGCAGCTTGGGTTGGTCCTCACCCCTCCACTTT. Translating it yields CASSLGWSSPLHF.

This chain connects TRBV13 to TRBJ1-3, with D unclear. Germline V gene lookup returns CDR1 PRHDT and CDR2 FYEKMQ (reference sequence). Between the trimmed V and J ends, which lost 5 bases and 4 bases, there was a span of 24 bases. This CDR3 spans 18 amino acids. The CDR3 DNA is TGTGCCAGCAGCCAAGCCTCGGATCACCCCCAAAAAGGAAACACCATATATTTT. Encoded protein: CASSQASDHPQKGNTIYF.

The chain recombines TRBV6-1 with TRBJ2-3, with TRBD1 matching over 9 bases. After removal of 5 bases from V and 6 bases from J, the junction contained 9 bases not matched to a gene. Germline V CDR1 and CDR2: MNHNS, SASEGT. The CDR3 length is 15 residues. CDR3 loop: CASSPSTGGEDTQYF. CDR3 DNA sequence: TGTGCCAGCAGTCCAAGCACAGGGGGCGAGGATACGCAGTATTTT.

The chain employs TRBV6-4 and TRBJ2-2; D may correspond to TRBD1 or TRBD2 (6 bases each). V was shortened by 5 bases and J by 5 bases, with 12 bases between the two germline ends. The CDR3 contains 14 residues. The germline gives CDR1 MRHNA, CDR2 SNTAGT. CDR3 in DNA: TGTGCCAGCAGTCCAACAGGGACTACCGGGGAGCTGTTTTTT. Translated, it gives CASSPTGTTGELFF.

The genes are TRBV13 and TRBJ2-7; D not certain. The V end was cut by 6 bases, the J end by 5 bases, with 20 bases between. Germline assignment: CDR1 PRHDT and CDR2 FYEKMQ (reference sequence). This CDR3 is 15 amino acids long. The DNA for the CDR3 is TGTGCCAGCAGGAGGCAGTCCCAGGCCCCCCACGAGCAGTACTTC. Encoded protein: CASRRQSQAPHEQYF.

The V call is TRBV29-1, the J call TRBJ2-4, with D perhaps TRBD1 (5 bases). The CDR3 totals 12 residues. CDR1 is SQVTM and CDR2 is ANQGSEA in the germline V gene. Trimming removed 7 bases at V and 5 bases at J, with 12 bases between. In nucleotides, the CDR3 is TGCAGCGGACAGTCTTTCGAAAACATTCAGTACTTC. This sequence encodes CSGQSFENIQYF.

The J gene is TRBJ1-5, the V gene TRBV30; 9 positions match TRBD1. The V segment lost 0 bases and the J segment 7 bases; nucleotides outside the gene matches: 13. Germline lookup yields CDR1 GTSNPN and CDR2 SVGIG (reference sequence). The CDR3 contains 17 residues. This chain's CDR3 is CAWSVGGTGLLRQPQHF. The CDR3, as DNA: TGTGCCTGGAGTGTAGGAGGGACAGGGCTACTTCGGCAGCCCCAGCATTTT.

The chain carries TRBV9 and TRBJ1-5, with a tentative D call TRBD1 (5 bases). Germline CDR1 and CDR2: SGDLS and YYNGEE. V lost 4 bases and J 0 bases, leaving 11 bases between the germline ends. The CDR3 loop spans 15 amino acids. CDR3 nucleotides: TGTGCCAGCAGCCAGGGCCTACTTAGCAATCAGCCCCAGCATTTT. Its translation is CASSQGLLSNQPQHF.

The V and J genes are TRBV10-3 and TRBJ2-7; 8 nucleotides align to TRBD2. CDR1 is ENHRY, CDR2 SYGVKD, per germline. CDR3 size: 16 residues. Trimming removed 0 bases from V and 3 bases from J; junction bases left unmatched: 7. In nucleotides, the CDR3 is TGTGCCATCAGTGAGTCGAATAGCGGGGACGTCTACGAGCAGTACTTC. This sequence encodes CAISESNSGDVYEQYF.

This chain links TRBV4-1 with TRBJ1-2; D is possibly TRBD1 (5 bases). CDR3 length: 16 residues. The germline V gene encodes CDR1 MGHRA and CDR2 YSYEKL. Trimming left V 1 base short and J 4 bases short, with 16 bases between. CDR3 amino acids: CASSQVAGAGPYGYTF. Written as DNA, the CDR3 is TGCGCCAGCAGCCAAGTTGCCGGGGCTGGCCCCTATGGCTACACCTTC.

The chain links TRBV6-1 to TRBJ1-5; the D is unclear. Germline V lookup: CDR1 MNHNS, CDR2 SASEGT. The V end lost 1 base, the J end lost 5 bases, and 12 bases lay between the germline ends. The CDR3 is made up of 15 amino acids. The CDR3 spells CASSEVWPPDQPQHF. CDR3 DNA sequence: TGTGCCAGCAGTGAAGTTTGGCCGCCGGATCAGCCCCAGCATTTT.